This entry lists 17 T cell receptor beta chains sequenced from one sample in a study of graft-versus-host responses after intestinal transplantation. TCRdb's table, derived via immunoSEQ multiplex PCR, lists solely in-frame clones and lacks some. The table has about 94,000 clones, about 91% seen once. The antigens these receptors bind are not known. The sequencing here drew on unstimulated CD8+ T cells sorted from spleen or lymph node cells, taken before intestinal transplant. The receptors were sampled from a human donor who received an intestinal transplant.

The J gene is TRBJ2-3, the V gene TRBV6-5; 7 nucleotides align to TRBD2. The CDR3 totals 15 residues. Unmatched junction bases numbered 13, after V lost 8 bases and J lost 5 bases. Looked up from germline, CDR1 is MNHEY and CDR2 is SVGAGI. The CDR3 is CASRGGGGSGDTQYF. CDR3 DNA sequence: TGTGCCAGCCGGGGTGGTGGCGGGAGTGGAGATACGCAGTATTTT.

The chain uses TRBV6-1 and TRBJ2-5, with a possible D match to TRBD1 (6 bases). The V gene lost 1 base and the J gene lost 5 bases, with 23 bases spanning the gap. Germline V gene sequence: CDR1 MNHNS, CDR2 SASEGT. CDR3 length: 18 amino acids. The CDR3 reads CASSEGFGRGLVQETQYF. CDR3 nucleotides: TGTGCCAGCAGTGAAGGTTTCGGCAGGGGATTAGTCCAGGAGACCCAGTACTTC.

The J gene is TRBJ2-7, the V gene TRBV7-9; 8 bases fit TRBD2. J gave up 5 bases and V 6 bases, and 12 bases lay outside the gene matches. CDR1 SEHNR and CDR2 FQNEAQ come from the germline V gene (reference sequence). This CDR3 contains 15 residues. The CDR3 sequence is CASSSTRGGTNEQYF. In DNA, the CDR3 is TGTGCCAGCAGTTCTACCCGGGGGGGGACCAACGAGCAGTACTTC.

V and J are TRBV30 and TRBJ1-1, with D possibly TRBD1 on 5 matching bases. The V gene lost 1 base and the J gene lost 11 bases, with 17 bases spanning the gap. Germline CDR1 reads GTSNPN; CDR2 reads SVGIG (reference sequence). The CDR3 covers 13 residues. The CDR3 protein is CAWSGLGRMTAFF. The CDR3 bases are TGTGCCTGGAGTGGTCTGGGGCGTATGACGGCTTTCTTT. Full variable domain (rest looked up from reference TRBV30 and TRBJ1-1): SQTIHQWPATLVQPVGSPLSLECTVEGTSNPNLYWYRQAAGRGLQLLFYSVGIGQISSEVPQNLSASRPQDRQFILSSKKLLLSDSGFYLCAWSGLGRMTAFFGQGTRLTVV.

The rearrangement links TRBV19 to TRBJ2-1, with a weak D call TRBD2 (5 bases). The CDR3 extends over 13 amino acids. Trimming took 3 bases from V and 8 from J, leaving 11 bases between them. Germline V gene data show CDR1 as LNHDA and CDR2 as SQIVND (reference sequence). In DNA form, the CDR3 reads TGTGCCAGTAGTATGTGGACTCCCGATGAGCAGTTCTTC. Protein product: CASSMWTPDEQFF.

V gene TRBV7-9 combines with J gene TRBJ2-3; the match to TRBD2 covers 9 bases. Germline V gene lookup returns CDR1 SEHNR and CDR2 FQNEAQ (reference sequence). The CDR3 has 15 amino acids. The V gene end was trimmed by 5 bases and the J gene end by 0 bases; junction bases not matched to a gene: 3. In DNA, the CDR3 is TGTGCCAGCAGCACCGGGACTAGCAGCACAGATACGCAGTATTTT. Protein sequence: CASSTGTSSTDTQYF. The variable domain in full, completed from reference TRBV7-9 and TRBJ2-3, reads DTGVSQNPRHKITKRGQNVTFRCDPISEHNRLYWYRQTLGQGPEFLTYFQNEAQLEKSRLLSDRFSAERPKGSFSTLEIQRTEQGDSAMYLCASSTGTSSTDTQYFGPGTRLTVL.

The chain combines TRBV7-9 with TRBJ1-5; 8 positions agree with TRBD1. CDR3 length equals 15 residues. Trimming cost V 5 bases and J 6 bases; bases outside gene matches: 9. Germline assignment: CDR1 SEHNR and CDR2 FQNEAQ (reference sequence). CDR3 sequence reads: CASSNTGTGGQPQHF. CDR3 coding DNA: TGTGCCAGCAGCAACACCGGGACAGGCGGTCAGCCCCAGCATTTT.

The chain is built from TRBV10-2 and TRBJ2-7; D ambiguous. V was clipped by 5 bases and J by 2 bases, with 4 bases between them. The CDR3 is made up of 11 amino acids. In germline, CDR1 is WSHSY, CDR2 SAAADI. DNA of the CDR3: TGCGCCAGCAGTCAGGCCTACGAGCAGTACTTC. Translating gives CASSQAYEQYF.

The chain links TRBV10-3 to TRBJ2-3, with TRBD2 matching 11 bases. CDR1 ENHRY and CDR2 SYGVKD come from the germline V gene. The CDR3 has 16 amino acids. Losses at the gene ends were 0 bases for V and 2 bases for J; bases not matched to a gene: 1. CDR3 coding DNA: TGTGCCATCAGTGAGTCGACTAGCGGGGCCACAGATACGCAGTATTTT. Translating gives CAISESTSGATDTQYF.

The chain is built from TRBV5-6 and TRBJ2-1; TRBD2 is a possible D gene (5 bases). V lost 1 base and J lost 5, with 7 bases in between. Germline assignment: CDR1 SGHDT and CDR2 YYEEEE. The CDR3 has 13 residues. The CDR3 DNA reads TGTGCCAGCAGCTTGTGGGGAGACAATGAGCAGTTCTTC. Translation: CASSLWGDNEQFF. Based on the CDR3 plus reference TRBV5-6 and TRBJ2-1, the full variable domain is DAGVTQSPTHLIKTRGQQVTLRCSPKSGHDTVSWYQQALGQGPQFIFQYYEEEERQRGNFPDRFSGHQFPNYSSELNVNALLLGDSALYLCASSLWGDNEQFFGPGTRLTVL.

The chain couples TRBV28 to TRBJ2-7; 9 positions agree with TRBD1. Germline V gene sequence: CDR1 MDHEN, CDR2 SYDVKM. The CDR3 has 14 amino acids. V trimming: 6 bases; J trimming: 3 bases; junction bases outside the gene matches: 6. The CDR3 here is CASSYHRGRYEQYF. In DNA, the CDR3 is TGTGCCAGCAGCTACCACAGGGGGCGCTACGAGCAGTACTTC.

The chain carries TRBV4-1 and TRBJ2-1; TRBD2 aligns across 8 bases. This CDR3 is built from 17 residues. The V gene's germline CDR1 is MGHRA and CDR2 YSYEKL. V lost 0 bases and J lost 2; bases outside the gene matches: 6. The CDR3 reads CASSQDKSGRPYNEQFF. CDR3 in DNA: TGCGCCAGCAGCCAAGATAAAAGCGGGAGACCCTACAATGAGCAGTTCTTC.

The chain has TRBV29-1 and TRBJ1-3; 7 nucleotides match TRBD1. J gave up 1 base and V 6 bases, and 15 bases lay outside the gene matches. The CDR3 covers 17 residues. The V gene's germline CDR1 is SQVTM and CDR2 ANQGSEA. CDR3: CSVLVAATGLSGNTIYF. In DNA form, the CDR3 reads TGCAGCGTCCTAGTGGCCGCGACAGGGCTATCTGGAAACACCATATATTTT.

CDR3 DNA sequence: TGTGCCAGCAGCCCACTCGACAGGGACAATGAGCAGTTCTTC. Protein product: CASSPLDRDNEQFF. This sequence joins TRBV14 and TRBJ2-1; TRBD1 agrees at 7 bases. The CDR3 has 14 amino acids. Germline lookup yields CDR1 SGHDN and CDR2 FVKESK. V lost 4 bases, J lost 5 bases, and 5 bases stayed unmatched.

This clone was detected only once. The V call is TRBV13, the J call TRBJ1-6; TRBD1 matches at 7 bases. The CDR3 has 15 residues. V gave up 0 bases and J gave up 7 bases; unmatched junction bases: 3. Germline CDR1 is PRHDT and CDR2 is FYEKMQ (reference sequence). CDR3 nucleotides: TGTGCCAGCAGCTTAGGGGGACAGATAAATTCACCCCTCCACTTT. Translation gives CASSLGGQINSPLHF.

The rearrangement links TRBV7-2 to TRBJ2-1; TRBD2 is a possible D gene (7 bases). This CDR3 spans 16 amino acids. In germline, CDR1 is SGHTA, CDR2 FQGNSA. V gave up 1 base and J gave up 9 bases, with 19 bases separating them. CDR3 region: CASSLGGRGAGGEQFF. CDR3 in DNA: TGTGCCAGCAGCTTAGGGGGACGGGGGGCCGGAGGTGAGCAGTTCTTC.

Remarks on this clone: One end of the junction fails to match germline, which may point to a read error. The CDR3 DNA reads as TGTGCCAGCAGCCAGAATTCCTTCGGGTTGGACAGTTTT. Translation: CASSQNSFGLDSF. This chain joins TRBV5-8 and TRBJ1-1; weak D call: TRBD1 (6 bases). The CDR3 sequence is 13 residues long. The germline V gene has CDR1 SGHTS and CDR2 YDEGEE.